Listed below are T cell receptor beta chains from one sample, sequenced in a study of shared clonotypes between healthy human individuals. Sequenced by immunoSEQ multiplex PCR; TCRdb stores in-frame clones only, minus some. This table holds about a million clones, around three quarters found once. Input material: memory CD4+ T cells from PBMCs. Source of these receptors: a man aged 18 to 30 in good health. Some clones in this sample may be carry-over from other donors' samples. Each CDR3 is given with its conserved first and last residue. A D gene is named only where the DNA matches it firmly. Size tells how often a clone was seen (once, few, many) or the class of an expanded clone, and some rows leave it out.

V	size	J	D	DNA	CDR3
TRBV9	-	TRBJ2-3	TRBD2	TGTGCCAGCAGCGCTAGCGGGAGGGCGACAGATACGCAGTATTTT	CASSASGRATDTQYF
TRBV12-5	few	TRBJ2-1	TRBD1	TGTGCTAGTGGTAAGGGACAGATCAATGAGCAGTTCTTC	CASGKGQINEQFF
TRBV5-1	-	TRBJ2-7	-	TGCGCCAGCAGCAAACAAGGGCCCCTACTTTACGAGCAGTACTTC	CASSKQGPLLYEQYF
TRBV11-3	-	TRBJ2-5	-	TGTGCCAGCAGCCTGGGGGCAGCCTCCGGGACCCAGTACTTC	CASSLGAASGTQYF
TRBV29-1	-	TRBJ2-7	-	TGCAGCGTTGAAAAGAATTCCTACGAGCAGTACTTC	CSVEKNSYEQYF
TRBV6-1	-	TRBJ1-2	-	TGTGCCAGCAGTGGAATAGGGGAGGACTATGGCTACACCTTC	CASSGIGEDYGYTF
TRBV6-5	-	TRBJ2-6	-	TGTGCCAGCACGGCCTCCTTCTCTGGGGCCAACGTCCTGACTTTC	CASTASFSGANVLTF
TRBV29-1	once	TRBJ2-3	TRBD1	TGCAGCGTTGGGGGACAGGCGACCACAGATACGCAGTATTTT	CSVGGQATTDTQYF
TRBV7-2	once	TRBJ2-7	-	TGTGCCAGCAGCCCCAGGGTTAGCTCCTACGAGCAGTACTTC	CASSPRVSSYEQYF
TRBV6-5	-	TRBJ2-2	TRBD2	TGTGCCAGCAGTTACGCATCGGGGGGGAACACCGGGGAGCTGTTTTTT	CASSYASGGNTGELFF
TRBV4-3	-	TRBJ2-1	-	TGCGCCAGCAGCCAACTAACGCGGGGAGTAGGGTCCAATGAGCAGTTCTTC	CASSQLTRGVGSNEQFF
TRBV7-2	once	TRBJ1-5	-	TGTGCCAGCAGCTACTCACAGGGAGGCCAGCCCCAGCATTTT	CASSYSQGGQPQHF
TRBV30	-	TRBJ2-3	-	TGTGCCTGGATAGCAGAAAGCACAGATACGCAGTATTTT	CAWIAESTDTQYF
TRBV4-3	-	TRBJ2-1	TRBD2	TGCGCCAGCAGCCAAGAACTAGCGGGCAATGAGCAGTTCTTC	CASSQELAGNEQFF
TRBV5-5	many	TRBJ1-5	-	TGTGCCCTATCATATATACCCCTTTTGGGTCAGCCCCAGCATTTT	CALSYIPLLGQPQHF
TRBV20-1	-	TRBJ2-7	-	TGCAGTGCTTCCTCCTACGAGCAGTACTTC	CSASSYEQYF
TRBV2	few	TRBJ1-1	TRBD1	TGTGCCAGCAGACTGACAGGGTCCCCTGAAGCTTTCTTT	CASRLTGSPEAFF
TRBV6-6	-	TRBJ1-4	-	TGTGCCAGTTGGTTGCCTTTTGCAACTAATGAAAAACTGTTTTTT	CASWLPFATNEKLFF
TRBV9	-	TRBJ2-1	-	TGTGCCAGCAGCGTGACTACCAATAAGCAGTTCTTC	CASSVTTNKQFF
TRBV28	-	TRBJ1-2	-	TGTGCCAGCATTCCTACGGGGGGCTATGGCTACACCTTC	CASIPTGGYGYTF
TRBV11-2	-	TRBJ2-5	-	TGTGCCAGCAGCTCCCGCCCGGGCGGGTTGCAAGAGACCCAGTACTTC	CASSSRPGGLQETQYF
TRBV27	once	TRBJ2-1	-	TGTGCCAGCAGTATCGGTCTGGGTGAGCAGTTCTTC	CASSIGLGEQFF
TRBV15	-	TRBJ1-2	-	TGTGCCACCAGCCGACGACCCGGGGCCTTCTCCTTCTATGGCTACACCTTC	CATSRRPGAFSFYGYTF
TRBV6-5	-	TRBJ2-3	-	TGTGCCAGCAGTCTTCGACTAGTAGAAGATACGCAGTATTTT	CASSLRLVEDTQYF
TRBV7-9	-	TRBJ2-7	-	TGTGCCAGCAGAGGGACCCAGTCCTACGAGCAGTACTTC	CASRGTQSYEQYF
TRBV11-2	-	TRBJ1-1	-	TGTGCCAGCAGCTTAGGTCAGCTTATGAACACTGAAGCTTTCTTT	CASSLGQLMNTEAFF
TRBV6-1	-	TRBJ1-1	TRBD1	TGTGCCAGTTATGCCGGGACAGCATTGAACACTGAAGCTTTCTTT	CASYAGTALNTEAFF
TRBV7-9	many	TRBJ2-3	-	TGTGCCAGCAGCTTGAAAAGGTCGGCAGGGCTAGATACGCAGTATTTT	CASSLKRSAGLDTQYF
TRBV28	-	TRBJ1-6	-	TGTGCCAGCAGGCCCCCCAGATATAATTCACCCCTCCACTTT	CASRPPRYNSPLHF
TRBV9	-	TRBJ2-3	-	TGTGCCAGCAGCGCCCAAAGGGCAGATACGCAGTATTTT	CASSAQRADTQYF
TRBV5-4	-	TRBJ2-6	-	TGTGCCAGCAGCCGGGCCGTTGACAGGGGGGCCAACGTCCTGACTTTC	CASSRAVDRGANVLTF
TRBV28	-	TRBJ2-7	-	TGTGCCAGCAGTTTCTCCGGCTTCCCGGTCCTCTACGAGCAGTACTTC	CASSFSGFPVLYEQYF
TRBV18	-	TRBJ1-2	TRBD1	TGTGCCAGCTCACCTCCGGGACAGGGGCTCTATGGCTACACCTTC	CASSPPGQGLYGYTF
TRBV29-1	-	TRBJ1-5	-	TGCAGCGCTAGGACAGACAATCAGCCCCAGCATTTT	CSARTDNQPQHF
TRBV5-1	-	TRBJ2-1	-	TGCGCCAGCAGCTTGGTTGTGCAGGGGAATGAGCAGTTCTTC	CASSLVVQGNEQFF
TRBV5-1	-	TRBJ2-1	-	TGCGCCAGCAGCTTGGAACCGGGAAACAATGAGCAGTTCTTC	CASSLEPGNNEQFF
TRBV28	-	TRBJ1-2	TRBD1	TGTGCCAGCTACAGGGGTGGGGACTATGGCTACACCTTC	CASYRGGDYGYTF
TRBV4-1	-	TRBJ2-7	-	TGCGCCAGCAGCCAAGCCGGGGCCGGTTTTTACGAGCAGTACTTC	CASSQAGAGFYEQYF
TRBV28	-	TRBJ1-4	-	TGTGCCAGCAGTTATCAGGGGCTAGCTGAAAAACTGTTTTTT	CASSYQGLAEKLFF
TRBV30	-	TRBJ1-4	-	TGTGCCTGGGGAAATGAAAGACTGTTTTTT	CAWGNERLFF
TRBV6-5	-	TRBJ2-3	-	TGTGCCAGCAGTTACTGGGATACGCAGTATTTT	CASSYWDTQYF
TRBV4-1	-	TRBJ2-2	-	TGCGCCAGCAGCCTACCCCGGGTAGGCAAACCTAACACCGGGGAGCTGTTTTTT	CASSLPRVGKPNTGELFF
TRBV7-3	once	TRBJ2-2	-	TGTGCCAGCAGCCCCGTGTCCGGGGAGCTGTTTTTT	CASSPVSGELFF
TRBV5-1	-	TRBJ2-2	-	TGCGCCAGCAGTTCCTCGAGAGGGAACACCGGGGAGCTGTTTTTT	CASSSSRGNTGELFF
TRBV2	-	TRBJ1-2	-	TGTGCCAGCAGTGAACAACAGAACTATGGCTACACCTTC	CASSEQQNYGYTF